This T cell receptor (beta chain) comes out of a study of regulatory T cells in long-lasting Graves disease. Study observations and caveats: Favored usage of TRBV28, TRBJ1-2 and TRBJ2-5 was recorded in persistent disease.

Researchers made TCR beta libraries by using iRepertoire HTBI primers and running Arm-PCR on CDR3 regions. TCRdb passed the multiplex PCR reads through MiXCR, listing each CDR3 protein once. The sample yields 500,000 or so distinct CDR3 sequences, roughly 15% seen once. Time point defined: newly diagnosed GD, antithyroid drugs for less than 3 months. Extracted RNA from PBMCs served as the source of the TCR library. As collected, the peripheral blood samples measured 8 to 9 milliliters each and went into EDTA tubes. Trimming cost V 6 bases and J 2 bases; bases outside gene matches: 14. This CDR3 region has 19 residues. This clonotype was seen at least ten times. The antigen is unknown. These data were likewise used in another study, on T cells in Graves' hyperthyroidism and ophthalmopathy. That report adds: Each diagnosis drew on symptoms, thyroxine, TRAb, thyroid ultrasound and orbital computed tomography findings. Ophthalmopathy was identified by the model a median approximately six months ahead of onset.

The J gene is TRBJ2-6, the V gene TRBV12-3 or TRBV12-4; 9 bases fit TRBD1. The material was peripheral blood mononuclear cells (PBMCs), obtained at new diagnosis, from a patient treated with antithyroid drugs. The clonotype comes from a man in his forties or fifties with Graves disease. The CDR3 reads CASSLVFRTGVTGANVLTF. The CDR3 DNA reads as TGTGCCAGCAGCCTGGTTTTCCGGACAGGGGTGACTGGGGCCAACGTCCTGACTTTC.